This entry lists 24 T cell receptor beta chains sequenced from one sample in a study of blood T cell repertoires in COVID-19. Only in-frame clones appear in the TCRdb table, and some are missing; sequencing was by immunoSEQ multiplex PCR. The sample carries roughly 400,000 clones, 80% to 95% recorded once. The sequenced sample consisted of PBMCs or T cells enriched from blood (not recorded which). The receptors were gathered from a young man who had recovered from COVID-19.

This clone was counted a single time. The V call is TRBV2, the J call TRBJ1-6; D is unresolved. V lost 5 bases and J 5 bases, leaving 7 bases between the germline ends. This CDR3 has 13 residues. Germline CDR1 and CDR2: SNHLY and FYNNEI. CDR3 in DNA: TGTGCCAGCAGTCCAGAAGATAATTCACCCCTCCACTTT. It codes for CASSPEDNSPLHF.

The chain has TRBV15 and TRBJ2-1, with 11 bases fitting TRBD2. CDR1 and CDR2 (germline): LNHNV, YYDKDF (reference sequence). The J segment lost 8 bases and the V segment lost 5 bases, leaving 8 bases of the junction unmatched. The CDR3 length is 15 residues. The CDR3 is CATSLTSGSIDEQFF. The CDR3, as DNA: TGTGCCACCAGCCTCACTAGCGGGAGCATTGATGAGCAGTTCTTC.

The rearrangement links TRBV11-3 to TRBJ1-3, with a tentative D call TRBD1 (6 bases). The CDR3 loop spans 16 amino acids. Per germline, CDR1 SGHNT and CDR2 YENEEA. V gave up 5 bases and J gave up 0 bases, with 14 bases separating them. DNA of the CDR3: TGTGCCAGCAGCACTCTACAGGGCCTCTCTGGAAACACCATATATTTT. Translating it yields CASSTLQGLSGNTIYF. The variable domain in full, completed from reference TRBV11-3 and TRBJ1-3, reads EAGVVQSPRYKIIEKKQPVAFWCNPISGHNTLYWYLQNLGQGPELLIRYENEEAVDDSQLPKDRFSAERLKGVDSTLKIQPAELGDSAVYLCASSTLQGLSGNTIYFGEGSWLTVV.

This CDR3 is CASTPRDTNYGYTF. CDR3 DNA: TGTGCCAGCACCCCCCGGGACACCAACTATGGCTACACCTTC. The chain employs TRBV6-5 and TRBJ1-2; weak D call: TRBD1 (6 bases). The CDR3 runs 14 residues. V lost 7 bases and J 2 bases, leaving 14 bases between the germline ends. Germline V gives CDR1 MNHEY, CDR2 SVGAGI.

V is TRBV27 and J is TRBJ1-2, with 9 bases aligning to TRBD1. CDR1 and CDR2 from the germline V gene are MNHEY and SMNVEV (reference sequence). Trimming at V came to 6 bases and at J to 8 bases, leaving 7 bases not matched to a gene. The CDR3 loop spans 13 amino acids. The DNA for the CDR3 is TGTGCCAGCAGGTCGGGACAGGGAGGGGGCTACACCTTC. Encoded protein: CASRSGQGGGYTF.

The chain combines TRBV19 with TRBJ1-5; tentative D call: TRBD1 (5 bases). The CDR3 has 15 amino acids. The germline V and J ends were trimmed by 5 bases and 5 bases, with 16 bases remaining between them. Germline V gene sequence: CDR1 LNHDA, CDR2 SQIVND (reference sequence). The CDR3: CASSPAGGGYQPQHF. As DNA, the CDR3 is TGTGCCAGTAGTCCCGCCGGTGGGGGGTATCAGCCCCAGCATTTT.

This rearrangement joins TRBV5-4 to TRBJ1-2, with 7 bases that match TRBD1. The V gene's germline CDR1 is SGHNT and CDR2 YYREEE (reference sequence). Germline trimming cut 4 bases from V and 2 bases from J; bases unmatched to any gene: 2. The CDR3 consists of 13 residues. The CDR3 DNA reads TGTGCCAGCAGCGCGGACAGGAACTATGGCTACACCTTC. This translates into CASSADRNYGYTF.

The V call is TRBV6-4, the J call TRBJ1-6, with D tentatively TRBD1 (6 bases). CDR1 MRHNA and CDR2 SNTAGT come from the germline V gene. V was pared by 6 bases and J by 7 bases, with 16 bases between. The CDR3 consists of 15 residues. CDR3 nucleotides: TGTGCCAGCAGCCCAGGGGTTGGGGTGAATTCACCCCTCCACTTT. Protein sequence: CASSPGVGVNSPLHF.

This clone was picked up one time. The chain employs TRBV13 and TRBJ2-2; 10 bases fit TRBD2. This CDR3 comprises 20 residues. Germline V lookup: CDR1 PRHDT, CDR2 FYEKMQ (reference sequence). Losses at the gene ends were 3 bases for V and 5 bases for J; bases not matched to a gene: 18. CDR3: CASSFGPLRAGGPWTGELFF. As DNA, the CDR3 is TGTGCCAGCAGCTTCGGTCCATTACGAGCGGGAGGGCCGTGGACCGGGGAGCTGTTTTTT.

The chain combines TRBV29-1 with TRBJ2-3; 10 nucleotides match TRBD2. The CDR3 is 15 residues long. The V gene's germline CDR1 is SQVTM and CDR2 ANQGSEA. The V segment lost 4 bases and the J segment 0 bases; nucleotides outside the gene matches: 4. The CDR3 nucleotides read TGCAGCGTTGTCGCTAGCGGGAGAAGCACAGATACGCAGTATTTT. This codes for CSVVASGRSTDTQYF.

The genes are TRBV14 and TRBJ1-1; D gene unclear. The CDR3 spans 14 residues. V was pared by 1 base and J by 0 bases, with 6 bases between. CDR1 and CDR2 (germline): SGHDN, FVKESK. The CDR3 here is CASSQGALNTEAFF. CDR3 nucleotide sequence: TGTGCCAGCAGCCAAGGCGCCCTGAACACTGAAGCTTTCTTT.

V and J are TRBV7-8 and TRBJ2-2; unclear D gene. V lost 5 bases and J lost 5, with 6 bases in between. CDR3 length equals 12 residues. The germline gives CDR1 SGHVS, CDR2 FQNEAQ. The CDR3 nucleotides are TGTGCCAGCAGCCCCGGGACCGGGGAGCTGTTTTTT. Translation gives CASSPGTGELFF.

The chain carries TRBV5-1 and TRBJ2-2, with TRBD1 matching over 7 bases. The CDR3 is 15 residues long. V lost 4 bases to trimming and J lost 5 bases; unmatched junction nucleotides: 8. Germline V CDR1 and CDR2: SGHRS, YFSETQ. CDR3 loop: CASSPSAGGTGELFF. The CDR3 region has the DNA TGCGCCAGCAGCCCCAGCGCAGGGGGAACCGGGGAGCTGTTTTTT.

The chain couples TRBV10-3 to TRBJ2-2; 7 bases fit TRBD2. J lost 5 bases, V lost 6 bases, and 12 bases had no gene match. The CDR3 is 16 residues long. Germline assignment: CDR1 ENHRY and CDR2 SYGVKD. In DNA, the CDR3 is TGTGCCATCAGGGCGAGTGGGGGGGAGAGGACCGGGGAGCTGTTTTTT. Translation gives CAIRASGGERTGELFF.

The chain uses TRBV14 and TRBJ1-6; 7 bases agree with TRBD1. CDR1 is SGHDN and CDR2 is FVKESK in the germline V gene. The V segment lost 5 bases and the J segment 9 bases; nucleotides outside the gene matches: 10. This CDR3 comprises 15 residues. CDR3 protein: CASSSQTGSGSPLHF. DNA for the CDR3: TGTGCCAGCAGCTCCCAGACAGGGTCGGGTTCACCCCTCCACTTT.

The CDR3 bases are TGTGCCAGCAGCTCCCGACAGGGGGACGAAAAACTGTTTTTT. Its protein product is CASSSRQGDEKLFF. V and J are TRBV7-2 and TRBJ1-4, with TRBD1 matching 9 bases. The length of the CDR3 is 14 residues. Germline CDR1 SGHTA, CDR2 FQGNSA. V gave up 4 bases and J gave up 8 bases; unmatched junction bases: 5.

This clone appeared a single time. The chain is built from TRBV6-5 and TRBJ2-3; D not certain. Germline loops: CDR1 MNHEY, CDR2 SVGAGI. The germline V and J ends were trimmed by 8 bases and 1 base, with 7 bases remaining between them. This CDR3 contains 12 residues. The CDR3 DNA reads TGTGCCAGCGCACAGCGCACAGATACGCAGTATTTT. This codes for CASAQRTDTQYF.

This clone has a single count. This sequence joins TRBV7-2 and TRBJ2-1, with D uncertain. Trimming left V 4 bases short and J 11 bases short, with 12 bases between. CDR3 length equals 12 residues. CDR1 and CDR2 from the germline V gene are SGHTA and FQGNSA. Here the CDR3 reads CASSSFGGQQFF. For the CDR3, the DNA is TGTGCCAGCAGCTCCTTTGGTGGGCAGCAGTTCTTC.

The genes are TRBV3-1 (or the pseudogene TRBV3-2) and TRBJ2-1; D may be TRBD2 (5 bases). The CDR3 contains 15 residues. CDR1 and CDR2 from the germline V gene are LGHDT and YNNKEL (reference sequence). With 4 bases removed from V and 0 bases from J, the gap between germline ends came to 10 bases. The chain's CDR3 is CASSPGWSSYNEQFF. The CDR3 coding sequence is TGTGCCAGCAGCCCGGGGTGGAGCTCCTACAATGAGCAGTTCTTC.

The chain recombines TRBV10-2 with TRBJ1-2, with D tentatively TRBD1 (5 bases). The germline V gene has CDR1 WSHSY and CDR2 SAAADI. The CDR3 covers 15 residues. Trimming removed 3 bases from V and 0 bases from J, with 11 bases in between. DNA of the CDR3: TGCGCCAGCAGTGACCCGGCAGGGACTAACTATGGCTACACCTTC. Encoded protein: CASSDPAGTNYGYTF.

The chain uses TRBV19 and TRBJ1-3; D unclear. The germline V gene encodes CDR1 LNHDA and CDR2 SQIVND (reference sequence). This CDR3 spans 15 amino acids. V was shortened by 4 bases and J by 2 bases, with 12 bases between the two germline ends. In DNA form, the CDR3 reads TGTGCCAGTAGTAATAACCGGGTCCCTGGAAACACCATATATTTT. Its protein is CASSNNRVPGNTIYF.

This chain links TRBV12-3 or TRBV12-4 with TRBJ1-4; D is unresolved. The length of the CDR3 is 13 residues. Trimming shortened V by 6 bases and J by 4 bases, and 9 bases separated the two germline ends. The CDR3 DNA reads TGTGCCAGCAGCATACAGCATAATGAAAAACTGTTTTTT. It encodes CASSIQHNEKLFF.

The sample holds one count of this clone. V is TRBV11-3 and J is TRBJ2-5; 14 bases line up with TRBD2. The CDR3 sequence is 17 residues long. V lost 5 bases, J lost 3 bases, and 8 bases stayed unmatched. CDR1 is SGHNT, CDR2 YENEEA, per germline. The CDR3 sequence: CASSPRTSGGSKETQYF. The DNA for the CDR3 is TGTGCCAGCAGCCCGAGGACTAGCGGGGGGTCTAAAGAGACCCAGTACTTC.

The chain carries TRBV11-2 and TRBJ2-5; no clear D gene. This CDR3 is built from 13 residues. Between the trimmed V and J ends, which lost 7 bases and 2 bases, there was a span of 11 bases. Germline V gene sequence: CDR1 SGHAT, CDR2 FQNNGV. The CDR3 coding sequence is TGTGCCAGCACCCGAAGCCTTCAAGAGACCCAGTACTTC. Translation gives CASTRSLQETQYF.